This T cell receptor (beta chain) was found in a study of early T cells in non-severe SARS-CoV-2 infection. TCRdb passed the 5' RACE reads through MiXCR, listing each CDR3 protein once. The data contain tens of thousands of distinct CDR3 sequences, 3.9% of them singletons. The CDR3 totals 15 residues. V was trimmed by 2 bases and J by 1 base, leaving 11 bases between them. CDR1 is SGHAT, CDR2 FQNNGV, per germline. A few counts support this clonotype. J is TRBJ2-5 and V is TRBV11-2, with D possibly TRBD1 on 6 matching bases. Sequencing was performed on whole blood. The TCR sequence derives from an adult who was a healthcare worker with PCR-confirmed SARS-CoV-2 infection or an uninfected control (not recorded which). CDR3 protein: CASSLTRGFQETQYF. As DNA, the CDR3 is TGTGCCAGCAGCTTAACCAGGGGATTCCAAGAGACCCAGTACTTC.